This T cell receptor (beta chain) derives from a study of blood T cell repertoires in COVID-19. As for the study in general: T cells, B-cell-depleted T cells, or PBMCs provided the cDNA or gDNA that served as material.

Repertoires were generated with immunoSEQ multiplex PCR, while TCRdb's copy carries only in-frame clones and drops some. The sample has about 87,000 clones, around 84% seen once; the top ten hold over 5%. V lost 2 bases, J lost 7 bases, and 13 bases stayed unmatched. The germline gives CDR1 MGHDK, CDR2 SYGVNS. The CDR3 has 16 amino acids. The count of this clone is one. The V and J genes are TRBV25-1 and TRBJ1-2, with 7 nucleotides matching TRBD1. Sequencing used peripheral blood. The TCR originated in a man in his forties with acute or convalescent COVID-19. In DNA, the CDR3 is TGTGCCAGCAGTGAAGTGAGGGGAAACAGGGGTACTGGCTACACCTTC. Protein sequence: CASSEVRGNRGTGYTF.